What follows is one TCR beta chain and its context. Its antigen is unidentified. Amplification used 60 Vbeta primers and 13 Jbeta primers. The table came from immunoSEQ multiplex PCR; TCRdb's copy has only in-frame clones and leaves some out. The table records under 150,000 clones, approximately 67% of them present only once. These data belong to a study of cytomegalovirus exposure and HLA in healthy donors. V lost 2 bases and J lost 7; bases outside the gene matches: 5. Per the germline V gene, CDR1 is SNHLY and CDR2 is FYNNEI. This CDR3 spans 16 amino acids. General study points: Productive status was seen about 87% or about 30% of the time for most TCR beta V segments in an earlier analysis. Some segments of the V type, notably TRBV6-2 and TRBV6-3, were excluded as indistinguishable. An assumption of roughly uniform sequencing depth across donors underlay the presence/absence analyses. It was 164 TCR beta chains that were listed as cytomegalovirus-associated.

The chain combines TRBV2 with TRBJ1-6, with 10 bases fitting TRBD1. The clonotype originates from a man between 18 and 29 years old in good health and CMV-seropositive. Source material: PBMCs. In DNA form, the CDR3 reads TGTGCCAGCAGTGAATCCCGGGACAGGGGCAATTCACCCCTCCACTTT. Translated: CASSESRDRGNSPLHF. Supplemented by reference TRBV2 and TRBJ1-6, the full variable domain reads EPEVTQTPSHQVTQMGQEVILRCVPISNHLYFYWYRQILGQKVEFLVSFYNNEISEKSEIFDDQFSVERPDGSNFTLKIRSTKLEDSAMYFCASSESRDRGNSPLHFGNGTRLTVT.